This T cell receptor (beta chain) emerged from a study of T-cell memory formation after mild COVID-19. Study-wide results and caveats: The study detected some responding clones in pre-infection memory, suggesting cross-reactive memory joined.

The CDR3 covers 15 residues. Trimming cost V 0 bases and J 2 bases, with 9 bases left between them. Looked up from germline, CDR1 is SGHRS and CDR2 is YFSETQ. The sample holds a few counts of this clonotype. The antigen is undetermined. A single record per CDR3 protein comes from TCRdb applying MiXCR to the 5' RACE reads. Of 90,000 to 130,000 distinct CDR3 sequences in the sample, roughly a sixth are singletons; the top ten hold roughly 6%. The specimen sequenced was PBMCs or a T cell subset sorted from them (not recorded which). The sequence was collected from a man aged 18 to 29 who had mild COVID-19 (a few samples of this study predate the infection). Cell type and time point are not known. The chain recombines TRBV5-1 with TRBJ2-1, with D uncertain. CDR3 loop: CASSLGPDAYNEQFF. The DNA for the CDR3 is TGCGCCAGCAGCTTGGGACCCGACGCCTACAATGAGCAGTTCTTC.